This T cell receptor beta chain is from a study of blood T cell repertoires in COVID-19. Whole-study context: Whether acute or convalescent, the COVID-19 samples came from the United States, Italy and Spain. PBMCs, B-cell-depleted T cells, or T cells were the source of the cDNA or gDNA that made up the material.

This clone appeared once. Per the original data handling: The assay estimated nucleated cells by amplifying reference gene primers. Data came from immunoSEQ multiplex PCR; TCRdb stores just in-frame clones and leaves some out. V and J calls and clone size are as listed in that table; D and trimming were resolved from the DNA. The sample includes approximately 150,000 clones, about 85% seen only once; the top ten take roughly 5.4%. The germline V gene has CDR1 SGHTA and CDR2 FQGNSA. The CDR3 extends over 14 amino acids. V was shortened by 1 base and J by 4 bases, with 10 bases between the two germline ends. While infection was still active, Seattle patients were enrolled and then followed longitudinally.

The chain uses TRBV7-2 and TRBJ2-5; perhaps TRBD2 as D (6 bases). This TCR was recovered from a woman aged 50 to 60 with COVID-19, enrolled during active disease. What was sequenced was peripheral blood. CDR3 DNA sequence: TGTGCCAGCAGCTTAGAGGCGGGGCTAGAGACCCAGTACTTC. Residues: CASSLEAGLETQYF.